This TCR beta chain derives from a study of blood T cell repertoires in COVID-19. Study-level information: There were acute and convalescent COVID-19 samples, and they came from the United States, Italy and Spain. From T cells, B-cell-depleted T cells, or PBMCs came the material, which was cDNA or gDNA.

As processed by the authors: Reference gene primers were amplified, and this amplification served to estimate nucleated cell counts. Assay used: immunoSEQ multiplex PCR; TCRdb lists only in-frame clones, some missing. Clone size and V and J calls were adopted from that table, with D and trimming inferred from the DNA. Altogether fewer than 400,000 clones are present, 80% to 90% being singletons, with the ten largest covering just under 3%. Per the germline V gene, CDR1 is SGHRS and CDR2 is YFSETQ. This CDR3 contains 15 residues. V trimming: 0 bases; J trimming: 4 bases; junction bases outside the gene matches: 2. In its sample, this clone was seen a few times.

This sequence was found in a man in his thirties or forties with active or convalescent COVID-19. What was sequenced was peripheral blood. This chain connects TRBV5-1 to TRBJ2-2; the match to TRBD1 covers 8 bases. CDR3 sequence: CASSLATGATGELFF. The CDR3 nucleotides are TGCGCCAGCAGCTTGGCGACAGGGGCCACCGGGGAGCTGTTTTTT.